A selection of T cell receptor beta chains follows, all from one sample in a study of blood T cell repertoires in COVID-19. Clones were sequenced by immunoSEQ multiplex PCR, and TCRdb holds only the in-frame ones, with some missing. The table lists fewer than 200,000 clones, around 90% of them singletons. The sample taken for sequencing was peripheral blood. The receptors derive from a man younger than 30 with COVID-19, enrolled during active disease. The CDR3 runs from the conserved cysteine through the conserved F or W. The D gene is left open where the match is weak.

J	D	V	CDR3
TRBJ1-5	TRBD1	TRBV5-8	CASSFPDRGNQPQHF
TRBJ1-6	-	TRBV5-6	CASSFGQGLNSPLHF
TRBJ2-2	TRBD1	TRBV19	CASSISLGTGYLLNTGELFF
TRBJ2-1	TRBD2	TRBV4-2	CASRPEWVSGRNEQFF
TRBJ2-5	-	TRBV10-3	CAISESTAEETQYF
TRBJ2-1	-	TRBV19	CASSPPGSRYNEQFF
TRBJ2-1	TRBD1	TRBV29-1	CSVEALEGQGLVNEQFF
TRBJ1-1	-	TRBV11-2	CASSLGWGVETEAFF
TRBJ2-7	TRBD2	TRBV29-1	CSVVGGSYEQYF
TRBJ2-3	TRBD2	TRBV27	CASSRTSRTDTQYF
TRBJ2-2	TRBD2	TRBV15	CATSSRLAGGELFF
TRBJ1-3	-	TRBV6-5	CASSYSTSGNTIYF
TRBJ2-1	-	TRBV11-2	CASSLVSGLYNEQFF
TRBJ1-1	-	TRBV19	CASTPRPGLHTKNTEAFF
TRBJ2-7	-	TRBV28	CASSPDNPHEQYF
TRBJ2-7	TRBD2	TRBV14	CASSQGGVRGGDEQYF
TRBJ2-7	TRBD2	TRBV28	CATWGSGIYEQYF
TRBJ1-6	TRBD1	TRBV2	CASSRTGAYNSPLHF
TRBJ2-6	-	TRBV9	CASSVVREGANVLTF
TRBJ1-1	-	TRBV7-2	CASSLVGVSDTEAFF
TRBJ2-1	TRBD2	TRBV9	CASSGAGVSYNEQFF
TRBJ1-1	-	TRBV7-6	CASSLMSAGSTEAFF
TRBJ1-6	TRBD1	TRBV18	CASSFWGQGNSPLHF
TRBJ2-7	-	TRBV13	CASSQPTQGHEQYF
TRBJ2-7	TRBD2	TRBV7-9	CASSAQTGLAGGEQYF
TRBJ2-1	-	TRBV28	CASSLLGETDNEQFF
TRBJ1-4	-	TRBV7-6	CASSLEPGFNEKLFF